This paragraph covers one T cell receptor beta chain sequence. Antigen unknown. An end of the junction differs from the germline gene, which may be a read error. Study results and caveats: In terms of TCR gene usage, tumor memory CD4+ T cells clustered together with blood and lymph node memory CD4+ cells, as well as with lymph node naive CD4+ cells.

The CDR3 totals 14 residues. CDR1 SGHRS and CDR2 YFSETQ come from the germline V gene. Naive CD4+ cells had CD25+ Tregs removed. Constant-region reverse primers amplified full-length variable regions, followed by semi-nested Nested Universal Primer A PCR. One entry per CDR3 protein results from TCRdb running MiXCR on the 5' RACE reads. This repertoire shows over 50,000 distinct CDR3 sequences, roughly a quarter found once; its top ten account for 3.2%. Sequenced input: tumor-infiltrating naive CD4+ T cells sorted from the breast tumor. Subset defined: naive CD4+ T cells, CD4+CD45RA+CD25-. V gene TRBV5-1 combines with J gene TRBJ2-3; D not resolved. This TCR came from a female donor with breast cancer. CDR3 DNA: TGCGCCAGCATGCGGTCCCTTGACACAGATAGGCAGTATTTT. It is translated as CASMRSLDTDRQYF.